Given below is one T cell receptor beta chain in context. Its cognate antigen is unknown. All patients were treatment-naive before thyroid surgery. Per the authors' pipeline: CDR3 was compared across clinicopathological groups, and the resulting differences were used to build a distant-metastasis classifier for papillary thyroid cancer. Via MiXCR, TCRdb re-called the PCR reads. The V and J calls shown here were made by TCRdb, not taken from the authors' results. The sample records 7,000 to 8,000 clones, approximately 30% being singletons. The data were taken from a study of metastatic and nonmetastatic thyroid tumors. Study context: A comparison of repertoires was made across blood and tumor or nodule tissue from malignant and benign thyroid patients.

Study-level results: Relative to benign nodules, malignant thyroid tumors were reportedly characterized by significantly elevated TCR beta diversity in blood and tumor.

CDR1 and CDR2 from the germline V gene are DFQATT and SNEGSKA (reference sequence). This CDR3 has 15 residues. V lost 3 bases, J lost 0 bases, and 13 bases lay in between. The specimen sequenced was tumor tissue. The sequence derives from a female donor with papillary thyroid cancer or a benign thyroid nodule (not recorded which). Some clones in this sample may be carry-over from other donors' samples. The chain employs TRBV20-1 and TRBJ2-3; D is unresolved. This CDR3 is CSARALGKSTDTQYF. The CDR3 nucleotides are TGCAGTGCTAGGGCCTTAGGGAAGAGCACAGATACGCAGTATTTT.